Listed below are T cell receptor beta chains from one sample, sequenced in a study of shared clonotypes between healthy human individuals. Clones were sequenced by immunoSEQ multiplex PCR, and TCRdb holds only the in-frame ones, with some missing. Of about 610,000 clones in the sample, around 97% were seen once. Material: naive CD4+ T cells sorted from blood. Receptors were obtained from a woman aged 25 to 39 in good health. Both conserved end residues are part of each CDR3. D genes are given only for firm matches. Part of the rows lack a size; the others show once, few, many or a class for expanded clones.

v_gene: TRBV7-2; abundance: -; d_gene: -; j_gene: TRBJ2-7; CDR3aa: CASSLVRQPHEQYF; CDR3nt: TGTGCCAGCAGCTTGGTCCGACAGCCACACGAGCAGTACTTC
v_gene: TRBV28; abundance: -; d_gene: -; j_gene: TRBJ1-5; CDR3aa: CASSLSAGLLSPQHF; CDR3nt: TGTGCCAGCAGTTTATCGGCAGGGTTACTGAGTCCCCAGCATTTT
v_gene: TRBV27; abundance: -; d_gene: TRBD2; j_gene: TRBJ2-7; CDR3aa: CASRAGVSSYEQYF; CDR3nt: TGTGCCAGCAGAGCGGGAGTTAGTTCCTACGAGCAGTACTTC
v_gene: TRBV10-3; abundance: -; d_gene: TRBD2; j_gene: TRBJ2-3; CDR3aa: CAISVVGLAGGEDTQYF; CDR3nt: TGTGCCATCAGTGTGGTAGGACTAGCGGGAGGAGAAGATACGCAGTATTTT
v_gene: TRBV2; abundance: -; d_gene: -; j_gene: TRBJ2-1; CDR3aa: CASSVVGQVYNEQFF; CDR3nt: TGTGCCAGCAGTGTTGTAGGTCAGGTGTACAATGAGCAGTTCTTC
v_gene: TRBV28; abundance: -; d_gene: -; j_gene: TRBJ1-4; CDR3aa: CASSLLWDLSAATNEKLFF; CDR3nt: TGTGCCAGCAGTTTACTCTGGGACCTGTCCGCGGCCACTAATGAAAAACTGTTTTTT
v_gene: TRBV27; abundance: -; d_gene: -; j_gene: TRBJ2-2; CDR3aa: CASSLIEGSTGELFF; CDR3nt: TGTGCCAGCAGTTTAATAGAGGGGTCCACCGGGGAGCTGTTTTTT
v_gene: TRBV30; abundance: -; d_gene: TRBD2; j_gene: TRBJ2-5; CDR3aa: CAWGSLGLAGETQYF; CDR3nt: TGTGCCTGGGGATCGTTGGGACTAGCGGGAGAGACCCAGTACTTC
v_gene: TRBV9; abundance: -; d_gene: -; j_gene: TRBJ2-1; CDR3aa: CASSVETQRGNEQFF; CDR3nt: TGTGCCAGCAGCGTAGAGACCCAAAGGGGCAATGAGCAGTTCTTC
v_gene: TRBV28; abundance: -; d_gene: -; j_gene: TRBJ1-1; CDR3aa: CASSEPRGAFF; CDR3nt: TGTGCCAGCAGTGAACCACGGGGCGCTTTCTTT
v_gene: TRBV19; abundance: -; d_gene: -; j_gene: TRBJ1-5; CDR3aa: CASSSSEGHGQPQHF; CDR3nt: TGTGCCAGTAGTAGCAGTGAAGGGCACGGTCAGCCCCAGCATTTT
v_gene: TRBV20-1; abundance: -; d_gene: -; j_gene: TRBJ2-7; CDR3aa: CSASIRDEQYF; CDR3nt: TGCAGTGCTTCCATTCGGGACGAGCAGTACTTC
v_gene: TRBV10-1; abundance: -; d_gene: -; j_gene: TRBJ2-5; CDR3aa: CASSVSAGGAETQYF; CDR3nt: TGCGCCAGCAGTGTCTCGGCCGGGGGCGCAGAGACCCAGTACTTC
v_gene: TRBV7-9; abundance: -; d_gene: -; j_gene: TRBJ1-2; CDR3aa: CASSSGNWDGYTF; CDR3nt: TGTGCCAGCAGCTCAGGGAATTGGGATGGCTACACCTTC
v_gene: TRBV6-5; abundance: -; d_gene: -; j_gene: TRBJ2-1; CDR3aa: CASSFTRHTEQFF; CDR3nt: TGTGCCAGCAGTTTTACTCGACACACTGAGCAGTTCTTC
v_gene: TRBV7-2; abundance: -; d_gene: TRBD2; j_gene: TRBJ2-3; CDR3aa: CASRKLAGLPDTQYF; CDR3nt: TGTGCCAGCAGAAAACTAGCGGGATTACCGGATACGCAGTATTTT
v_gene: TRBV18; abundance: once; d_gene: -; j_gene: TRBJ2-7; CDR3aa: CASSPWTTGEQYF; CDR3nt: TGTGCCAGCTCACCATGGACCACCGGCGAGCAGTACTTC
v_gene: TRBV7-8; abundance: -; d_gene: -; j_gene: TRBJ1-6; CDR3aa: CASSLARALGSPLHF; CDR3nt: TGTGCCAGCAGCTTAGCGAGGGCCTTGGGTTCACCCCTCCACTTT
v_gene: TRBV6-5; abundance: -; d_gene: -; j_gene: TRBJ2-3; CDR3aa: CASSPFGGVADTQYF; CDR3nt: TGTGCCAGCAGCCCCTTTGGTGGAGTCGCAGATACGCAGTATTTT
v_gene: TRBV18; abundance: -; d_gene: -; j_gene: TRBJ2-7; CDR3aa: CASSPQDFQSSYEQYF; CDR3nt: TGTGCCAGCTCACCTCAGGACTTCCAGAGCTCCTACGAGCAGTACTTC
v_gene: TRBV5-1; abundance: -; d_gene: -; j_gene: TRBJ1-1; CDR3aa: CASSGHPNTEAFF; CDR3nt: TGCGCCAGCAGTGGTCATCCCAACACTGAAGCTTTCTTT
v_gene: TRBV7-9; abundance: -; d_gene: TRBD2; j_gene: TRBJ2-5; CDR3aa: CASSRGLARVETQYF; CDR3nt: TGTGCCAGCAGCCGAGGACTAGCGCGAGTCGAGACCCAGTACTTC
v_gene: TRBV4-1; abundance: -; d_gene: -; j_gene: TRBJ1-5; CDR3aa: CASSQVGRELGGQPQHF; CDR3nt: TGCGCCAGCAGCCAAGTGGGTAGAGAGCTGGGTGGTCAGCCCCAGCATTTT
v_gene: TRBV7-3; abundance: -; d_gene: -; j_gene: TRBJ2-3; CDR3aa: CASSLTPAGADTQYF; CDR3nt: TGTGCCAGCAGCTTAACTCCAGCTGGGGCAGATACGCAGTATTTT
v_gene: TRBV7-8; abundance: -; d_gene: TRBD1; j_gene: TRBJ2-7; CDR3aa: CASSPRRTGSYEQYF; CDR3nt: TGTGCCAGCAGCCCCCGTCGGACAGGGTCGTACGAGCAGTACTTC
v_gene: TRBV15; abundance: -; d_gene: -; j_gene: TRBJ1-4; CDR3aa: CATSRGAPGEKLFF; CDR3nt: TGTGCCACCAGCAGAGGGGCCCCTGGAGAAAAACTGTTTTTT
v_gene: TRBV27; abundance: -; d_gene: -; j_gene: TRBJ1-6; CDR3aa: CASCKGTHNSPLHF; CDR3nt: TGTGCCAGCTGCAAGGGGACCCATAATTCACCCCTCCACTTT
v_gene: TRBV5-4; abundance: -; d_gene: -; j_gene: TRBJ2-2; CDR3aa: CASSRDTGELFF; CDR3nt: TGTGCCAGCTCGAGGGACACCGGGGAGCTGTTTTTT
v_gene: TRBV19; abundance: -; d_gene: TRBD1; j_gene: TRBJ1-3; CDR3aa: CASQDAGTVYNFYSGNTIYF; CDR3nt: TGTGCCAGTCAAGACGCCGGGACAGTCTACAATTTTTACTCTGGAAACACCATATATTTT
v_gene: TRBV28; abundance: -; d_gene: TRBD2; j_gene: TRBJ2-7; CDR3aa: CASSSALAGSYEQYF; CDR3nt: TGTGCCAGCAGTTCTGCACTAGCGGGATCCTACGAGCAGTACTTC
v_gene: TRBV6-5; abundance: -; d_gene: TRBD2; j_gene: TRBJ2-7; CDR3aa: CATSGAGGFYEQYF; CDR3nt: TGTGCCACCTCCGGGGCGGGAGGGTTCTACGAGCAGTACTTC
v_gene: TRBV6-6; abundance: -; d_gene: -; j_gene: TRBJ1-5; CDR3aa: CASSYSIEQPQHF; CDR3nt: TGTGCCAGCAGTTATTCGATAGAACAGCCCCAGCATTTT
v_gene: TRBV2; abundance: -; d_gene: -; j_gene: TRBJ1-4; CDR3aa: CASLFQGSNEKLFF; CDR3nt: TGTGCCAGCCTTTTTCAGGGGTCAAATGAAAAACTGTTTTTT
v_gene: TRBV19; abundance: -; d_gene: TRBD2; j_gene: TRBJ2-1; CDR3aa: CASTNSGRATVFYNEQFF; CDR3nt: TGTGCCAGTACCAATAGCGGGAGGGCCACGGTTTTCTACAATGAGCAGTTCTTC
v_gene: TRBV5-1; abundance: -; d_gene: -; j_gene: TRBJ2-1; CDR3aa: CASSLVGRLDKKNEQFF; CDR3nt: TGCGCCAGCAGCTTGGTAGGCCGACTGGACAAAAAGAATGAGCAGTTCTTC
v_gene: TRBV5-1; abundance: -; d_gene: -; j_gene: TRBJ2-5; CDR3aa: CASSPPLGVGETQYF; CDR3nt: TGCGCCAGCAGCCCGCCGTTAGGGGTTGGGGAGACCCAGTACTTC
v_gene: TRBV5-1; abundance: once; d_gene: -; j_gene: TRBJ1-4; CDR3aa: CASSLGHLGRDEKLFF; CDR3nt: TGCGCCAGCAGCTTGGGACATTTGGGCCGTGATGAAAAACTGTTTTTT
v_gene: TRBV4-2; abundance: -; d_gene: -; j_gene: TRBJ1-1; CDR3aa: CASSQDLIENTEAFF; CDR3nt: TGTGCCAGCAGCCAAGACCTTATCGAGAACACTGAAGCTTTCTTT
v_gene: TRBV7-2; abundance: -; d_gene: -; j_gene: TRBJ2-5; CDR3aa: CASRARGARETQYF; CDR3nt: TGTGCCAGCAGGGCCCGGGGGGCTAGGGAGACCCAGTACTTC